This TCR beta chain is from a study of cytomegalovirus exposure and HLA in healthy donors. The overall study: Researchers previously reported finding fewer than 120 million unique TCR beta sequences from around 200 million T cells.

Study-level findings and limits: In a later analysis, at a false discovery rate of 0.05, 15,000 to 20,000 TCR beta sequences were associated with HLA alleles.

The PCR employed 60 Vbeta primers together with 13 Jbeta primers. Assay used: immunoSEQ multiplex PCR; TCRdb lists only in-frame clones, some missing. The sample holds about 130,000 clones, 65% to 70% seen once. Notes on this clone: Its antigen is unknown.

V was shortened by 7 bases and J by 3 bases, with 10 bases between the two germline ends. The CDR3 extends over 14 amino acids. The germline V gene encodes CDR1 MNHEY and CDR2 SVGAGI. The gene calls are TRBV6-5 and TRBJ2-6; D is ambiguous. Material: PBMCs. The TCR was taken from a human donor in good health. The CDR3 region is CASNQFVGANVLTF. The DNA of the CDR3 is TGTGCCAGCAATCAGTTTGTTGGGGCCAACGTCCTGACTTTC.